A single T cell receptor (beta chain) is shown here with its context. Cryopreserved PBMC samples of roughly 0.85-10 million cells were used for DNA extraction. The data were obtained in a study of long-term antiretroviral therapy in people with HIV. In germline, CDR1 is SNHLY, CDR2 FYNNEI. Between the trimmed V and J ends, which lost 6 bases and 1 base, there was a span of 9 bases. This CDR3 spans 13 amino acids. An immunoSEQ assay, version v3.0, was performed at survey level. Here immunoSEQ multiplex PCR was the method, and the copy in TCRdb shows in-frame clones only, minus some. The table lists 30,000 to 40,000 clones, roughly three quarters of them singletons.

This clonotype originated in a young man with HIV. The sample in question was unsorted PBMCs, obtained 1.9 years after starting antiretroviral therapy. J is TRBJ1-2 and V is TRBV2; no definite D call. CDR3 protein: CASRLLFNYGYTF. DNA of the CDR3: TGTGCCAGCAGACTACTCTTTAACTATGGCTACACCTTC.